This T cell receptor (beta chain) appears in the sequencing data of a study of blood T cell repertoires in COVID-19. Background on the study: COVID-19 samples, acute and convalescent, were from the United States, Italy and Spain. The cDNA or gDNA used as material had been derived from T cells, B-cell-depleted T cells, or PBMCs.

Per the authors' pipeline: From reference gene primer amplification, estimates of nucleated cell counts were derived. Only in-frame clones appear in the TCRdb table, and some are missing; sequencing was by immunoSEQ multiplex PCR. That table is the source of V, J and clone size, and D and trimming were worked out from the DNA. This repertoire shows fewer than 100,000 clones, 75% to 85% found once; its top ten account for 24%. The source material was peripheral blood. The sequence came from a human donor in a cohort sampled during active COVID-19.

CDR3 coding DNA: TGTGCCAGCAGCTTAGCAGGAGGGGACTACAATGAGCAGTTCTTC. It is translated as CASSLAGGDYNEQFF. The chain couples TRBV7-2 to TRBJ2-1; a possible D gene is TRBD2 (6 bases). Germline CDR1 and CDR2: SGHTA and FQGNSA. V lost 0 bases, J lost 3 bases, and 9 bases lay in between. The CDR3 length is 15 residues.